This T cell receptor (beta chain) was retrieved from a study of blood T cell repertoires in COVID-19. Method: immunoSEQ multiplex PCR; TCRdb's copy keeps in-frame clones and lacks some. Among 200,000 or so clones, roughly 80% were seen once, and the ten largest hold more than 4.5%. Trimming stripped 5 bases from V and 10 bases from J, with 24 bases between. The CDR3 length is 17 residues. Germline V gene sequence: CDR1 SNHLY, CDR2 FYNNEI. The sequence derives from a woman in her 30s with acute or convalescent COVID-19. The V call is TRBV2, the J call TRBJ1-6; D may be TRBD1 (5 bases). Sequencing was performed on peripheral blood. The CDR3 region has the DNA TGTGCCAGCAGTACCTTCCGCGGGGACGTCGAGGGATCACCCCTCCACTTT. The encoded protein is CASSTFRGDVEGSPLHF. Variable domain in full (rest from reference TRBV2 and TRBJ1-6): EPEVTQTPSHQVTQMGQEVILRCVPISNHLYFYWYRQILGQKVEFLVSFYNNEISEKSEIFDDQFSVERPDGSNFTLKIRSTKLEDSAMYFCASSTFRGDVEGSPLHFGNGTRLTVT.